This TCR beta chain came from a study of T cell clonality in common variable immunodeficiency. Study-wide findings and caveats: Reportedly, TCR beta sequences from common variable immunodeficiency showed fewer deletions and N-nucleotide insertions.

Germline CDR1 is SGHTA and CDR2 is FQGNSA. This CDR3 is 15 amino acids long. After removal of 5 bases from V and 4 bases from J, the junction contained 5 bases not matched to a gene. CVID and control samples used equivalent genomic DNA input. The table came from immunoSEQ multiplex PCR; TCRdb's copy has only in-frame clones and leaves some out. Listed for the sample are roughly 42,000 clones, none seen a single time. Donors gave roughly 4.5 to 8.5 ml heparinized peripheral whole blood. This clone was recorded many times. Antigen specificity is unknown. The CDR3 end lies 3 residues beyond the end of the read and is filled in from the germline J gene.

The rearrangement links TRBV7-2 to TRBJ2-2; 9 positions agree with TRBD1. The origin of this receptor is a human donor with common variable immunodeficiency. Sequencing was performed on peripheral blood mononuclear cells. The CDR3 reads CASSAQGAITGELFF. The sequenced part of the CDR3 DNA is TGTGCCAGCAGCGCACAGGGGGCAATCACCGGGGAG.